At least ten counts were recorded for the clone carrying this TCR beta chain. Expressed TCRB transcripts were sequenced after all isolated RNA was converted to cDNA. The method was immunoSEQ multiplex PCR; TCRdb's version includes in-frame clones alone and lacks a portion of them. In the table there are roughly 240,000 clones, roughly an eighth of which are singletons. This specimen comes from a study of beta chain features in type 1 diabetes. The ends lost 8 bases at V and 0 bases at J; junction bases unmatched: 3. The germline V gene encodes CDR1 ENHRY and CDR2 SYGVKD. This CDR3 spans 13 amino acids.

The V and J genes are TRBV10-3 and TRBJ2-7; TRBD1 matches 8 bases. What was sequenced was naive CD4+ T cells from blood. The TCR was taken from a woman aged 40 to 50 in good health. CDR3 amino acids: CAIAGQASYEQYF. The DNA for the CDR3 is TGTGCCATCGCGGGACAGGCCTCCTACGAGCAGTACTTC.